The 5 T cell receptor beta chains given below trace back to one sample, sequenced in a study of blood T cell repertoires in COVID-19. Sequenced by immunoSEQ multiplex PCR; TCRdb stores in-frame clones only, minus some. The repertoire holds 75,000 to 95,000 clones, with around 87% as singletons. The source material was peripheral blood. These receptors originate from a human donor in a cohort sampled during active COVID-19.

The CDR3 DNA is TGTGCCAGCAGTCTGACTAGCGGGAGCTACAATGAGCAGTTCTTC. This sequence encodes CASSLTSGSYNEQFF. The V call is TRBV27, the J call TRBJ2-1; 12 bases line up with TRBD2. CDR1 and CDR2 (germline): MNHEY, SMNVEV (reference sequence). The CDR3 runs to 15 residues. With V trimmed by 5 bases and J by 3 bases, 2 bases remained unmatched.

The genes are TRBV15 and TRBJ1-5; a possible D gene is TRBD1 (5 bases). This CDR3 is built from 14 residues. The germline gives CDR1 LNHNV, CDR2 YYDKDF (reference sequence). The V gene lost 11 bases and the J gene lost 3 bases, with 17 bases spanning the gap. The CDR3 is CALWDFLVNQPQHF. The DNA of the CDR3 is TGTGCCCTTTGGGACTTTTTGGTCAATCAGCCCCAGCATTTT.

With respect to this clone: This specimen includes other DNA sequences encoding the same CDR3. The chain employs TRBV29-1 and TRBJ2-7; TRBD2 is a possible D gene (7 bases). This CDR3 has 14 amino acids. The germline gives CDR1 SQVTM, CDR2 ANQGSEA. Between the trimmed V and J ends, which lost 5 bases and 5 bases, there was a span of 19 bases. The CDR3 DNA follows: TGCAGCGTTTGGGGGCCGGGGGGTCCCCACGAGCAGTACTTC. Translation gives CSVWGPGGPHEQYF.

This sequence joins TRBV19 and TRBJ2-7, with 10 bases that match TRBD2. This CDR3 contains 15 residues. J was trimmed by 0 bases and V by 5 bases; bases with no gene match: 4. CDR1 LNHDA and CDR2 SQIVND come from the germline V gene (reference sequence). In DNA, the CDR3 is TGTGCCAGTAGTGGACTAGCGGAGAGCTCCTACGAGCAGTACTTC. This encodes CASSGLAESSYEQYF.

The rearrangement uses TRBV5-4 and TRBJ2-7; D is unresolved. The V end lost 0 bases, the J end lost 2 bases, and 9 bases lay between the germline ends. CDR1 is SGHNT, CDR2 YYREEE, per germline (reference sequence). The CDR3 loop spans 14 amino acids. CDR3 sequence: CASSLGYSAYEQYF. DNA for the CDR3: TGTGCCAGCAGCTTGGGTTACTCCGCCTACGAGCAGTACTTC. Complete variable domain (other parts from reference TRBV5-4 and TRBJ2-7): ETGVTQSPTHLIKTRGQQVTLRCSSQSGHNTVSWYQQALGQGPQFIFQYYREEENGRGNFPPRFSGLQFPNYSSELNVNALELDDSALYLCASSLGYSAYEQYFGPGTRLTVT.